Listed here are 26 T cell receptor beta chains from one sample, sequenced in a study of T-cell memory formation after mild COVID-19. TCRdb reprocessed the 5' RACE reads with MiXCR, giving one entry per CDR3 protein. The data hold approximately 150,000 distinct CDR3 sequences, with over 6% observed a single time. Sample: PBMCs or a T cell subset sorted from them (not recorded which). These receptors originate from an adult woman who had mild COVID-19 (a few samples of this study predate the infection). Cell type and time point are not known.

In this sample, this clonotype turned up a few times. CDR3 DNA: TGTGCCAGCAGCCAGCAGACTGGTTATGGCTACACCTTC. It encodes CASSQQTGYGYTF. The chain carries TRBV7-6 and TRBJ1-2; D gene uncertain. This CDR3 is 13 amino acids long. The germline gives CDR1 SGHVS, CDR2 FNYEAQ. Trimming shortened V by 5 bases and J by 5 bases, and 12 bases separated the two germline ends. The full variable domain, completed using reference TRBV7-6 and TRBJ1-2, is GAGVSQSPRYKVTKRGQDVALRCDPISGHVSLYWYRQALGQGPEFLTYFNYEAQQDKSGLPNDRFSAERPEGSISTLTIQRTEQRDSAMYRCASSQQTGYGYTFGSGTRLTVV.

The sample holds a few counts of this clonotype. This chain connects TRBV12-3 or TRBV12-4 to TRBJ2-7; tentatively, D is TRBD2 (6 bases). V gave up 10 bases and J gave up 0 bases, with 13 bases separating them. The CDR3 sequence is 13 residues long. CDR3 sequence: CAIPSGGSYEQYF. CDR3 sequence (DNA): TGTGCCATCCCATCCGGGGGCTCCTACGAGCAGTACTTC.

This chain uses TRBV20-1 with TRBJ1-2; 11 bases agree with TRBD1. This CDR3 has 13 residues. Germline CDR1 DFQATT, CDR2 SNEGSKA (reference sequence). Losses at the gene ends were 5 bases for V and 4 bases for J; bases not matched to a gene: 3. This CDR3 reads CSARDRGIYGYTF. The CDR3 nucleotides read TGCAGTGCTCGGGACAGGGGGATCTATGGCTACACCTTC.

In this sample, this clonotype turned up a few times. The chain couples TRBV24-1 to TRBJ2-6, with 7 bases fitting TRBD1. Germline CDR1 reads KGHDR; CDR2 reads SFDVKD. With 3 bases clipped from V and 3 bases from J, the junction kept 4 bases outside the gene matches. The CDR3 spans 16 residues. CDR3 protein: CATSDRGLGGANVLTF. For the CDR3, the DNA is TGTGCCACCAGTGATAGGGGGCTTGGTGGGGCCAACGTCCTGACTTTC.

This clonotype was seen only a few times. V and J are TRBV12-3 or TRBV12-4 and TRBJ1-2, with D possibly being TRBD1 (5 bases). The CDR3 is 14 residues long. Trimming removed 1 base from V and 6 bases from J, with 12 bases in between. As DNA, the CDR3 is TGTGCCAGCAGTTTAGGAGGGGTAGTGAATGGCTACACCTTC. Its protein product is CASSLGGVVNGYTF.

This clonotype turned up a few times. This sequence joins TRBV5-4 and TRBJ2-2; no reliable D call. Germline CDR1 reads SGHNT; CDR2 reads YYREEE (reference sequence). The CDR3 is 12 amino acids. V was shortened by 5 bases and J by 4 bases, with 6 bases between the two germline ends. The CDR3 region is CASRGSTGELFF. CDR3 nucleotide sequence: TGTGCCAGCAGAGGGTCCACCGGGGAGCTGTTTTTT. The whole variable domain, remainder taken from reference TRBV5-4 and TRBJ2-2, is ETGVTQSPTHLIKTRGQQVTLRCSSQSGHNTVSWYQQALGQGPQFIFQYYREEENGRGNFPPRFSGLQFPNYSSELNVNALELDDSALYLCASRGSTGELFFGEGSRLTVL.

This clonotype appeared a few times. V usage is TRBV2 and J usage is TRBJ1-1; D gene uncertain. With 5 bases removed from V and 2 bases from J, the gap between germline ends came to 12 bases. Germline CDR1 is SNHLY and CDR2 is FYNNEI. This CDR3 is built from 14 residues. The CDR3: CASSSVYRNTEAFF. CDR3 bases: TGTGCCAGCAGTAGCGTTTACAGAAACACTGAAGCTTTCTTT.

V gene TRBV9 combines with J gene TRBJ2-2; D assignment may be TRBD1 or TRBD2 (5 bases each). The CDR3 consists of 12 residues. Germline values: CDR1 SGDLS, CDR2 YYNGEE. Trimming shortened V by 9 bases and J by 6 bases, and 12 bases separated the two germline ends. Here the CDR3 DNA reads TGTGCCACCAATAGAGGGGCCGGGGAGCTGTTTTTT. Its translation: CATNRGAGELFF.

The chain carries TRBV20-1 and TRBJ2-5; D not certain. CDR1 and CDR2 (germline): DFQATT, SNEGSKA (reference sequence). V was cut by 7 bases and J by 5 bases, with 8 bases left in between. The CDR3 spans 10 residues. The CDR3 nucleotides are TGCAGTGTAGTTAGGGAGACCCAGTACTTC. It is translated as CSVVRETQYF.

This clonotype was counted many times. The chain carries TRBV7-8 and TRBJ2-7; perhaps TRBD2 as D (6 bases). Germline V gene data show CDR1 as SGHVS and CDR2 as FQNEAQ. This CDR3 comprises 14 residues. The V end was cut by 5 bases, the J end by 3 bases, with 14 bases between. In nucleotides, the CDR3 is TGTGCCAGCAGCCTCGGAGGGCCGGGCTACGAGCAGTACTTC. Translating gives CASSLGGPGYEQYF.

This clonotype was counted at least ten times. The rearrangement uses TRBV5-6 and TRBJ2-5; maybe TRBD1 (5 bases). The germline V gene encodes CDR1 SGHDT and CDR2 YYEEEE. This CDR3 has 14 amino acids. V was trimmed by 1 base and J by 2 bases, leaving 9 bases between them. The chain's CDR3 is CASSLWGDQETQYF. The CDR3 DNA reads TGTGCCAGCAGCTTGTGGGGCGATCAAGAGACCCAGTACTTC.

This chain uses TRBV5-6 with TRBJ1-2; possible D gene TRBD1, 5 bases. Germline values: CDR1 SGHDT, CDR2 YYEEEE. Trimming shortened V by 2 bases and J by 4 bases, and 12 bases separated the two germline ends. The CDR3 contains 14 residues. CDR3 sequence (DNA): TGTGCCAGCAGCTTCTGGACAAACACCTATGGCTACACCTTC. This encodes CASSFWTNTYGYTF.

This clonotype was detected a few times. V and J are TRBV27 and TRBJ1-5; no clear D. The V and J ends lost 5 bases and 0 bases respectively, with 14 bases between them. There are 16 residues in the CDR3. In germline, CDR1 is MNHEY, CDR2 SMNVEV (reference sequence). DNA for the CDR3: TGTGCCAGCAGTCGACAAGGGCGTGGTAGCAATCAGCCCCAGCATTTT. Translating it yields CASSRQGRGSNQPQHF.

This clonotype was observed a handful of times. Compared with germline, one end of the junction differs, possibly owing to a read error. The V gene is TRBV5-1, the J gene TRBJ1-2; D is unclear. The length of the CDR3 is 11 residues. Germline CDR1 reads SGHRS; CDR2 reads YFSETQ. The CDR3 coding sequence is TGCGCCAGCAGCTTCGCCGGGATTCTCGACTTC. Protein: CASSFAGILDF.

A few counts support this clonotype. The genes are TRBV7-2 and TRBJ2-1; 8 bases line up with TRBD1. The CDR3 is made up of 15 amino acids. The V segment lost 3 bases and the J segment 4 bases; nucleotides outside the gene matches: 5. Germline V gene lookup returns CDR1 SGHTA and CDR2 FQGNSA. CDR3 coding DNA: TGTGCCAGCAGCTTTCGACAGGGGTTTTACAATGAGCAGTTCTTC. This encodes CASSFRQGFYNEQFF.

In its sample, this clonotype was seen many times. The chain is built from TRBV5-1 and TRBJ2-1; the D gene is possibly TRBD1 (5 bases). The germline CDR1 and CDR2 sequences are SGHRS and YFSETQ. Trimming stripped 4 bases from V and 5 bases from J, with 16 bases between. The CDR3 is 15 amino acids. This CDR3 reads CASSPPGQGNNEQFF. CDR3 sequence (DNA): TGCGCCAGCAGCCCACCCGGGCAGGGAAACAATGAGCAGTTCTTC. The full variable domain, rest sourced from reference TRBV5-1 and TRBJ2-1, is KAGVTQTPRYLIKTRGQQVTLSCSPISGHRSVSWYQQTPGQGLQFLFEYFSETQRNKGNFPGRFSGRQFSNSRSEMNVSTLELGDSALYLCASSPPGQGNNEQFFGPGTRLTVL.

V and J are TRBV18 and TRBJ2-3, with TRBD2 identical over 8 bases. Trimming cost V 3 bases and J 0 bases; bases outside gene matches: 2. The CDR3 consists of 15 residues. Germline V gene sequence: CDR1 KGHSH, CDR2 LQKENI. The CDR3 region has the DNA TGTGCCAGCTCACCGTCGGGGGGGAGCACAGATACGCAGTATTTT. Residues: CASSPSGGSTDTQYF. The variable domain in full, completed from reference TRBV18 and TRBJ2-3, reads NAGVMQNPRHLVRRRGQEARLRCSPMKGHSHVYWYRQLPEEGLKFMVYLQKENIIDESGMPKERFSAEFPKEGPSILRIQQVVRGDSAAYFCASSPSGGSTDTQYFGPGTRLTVL.

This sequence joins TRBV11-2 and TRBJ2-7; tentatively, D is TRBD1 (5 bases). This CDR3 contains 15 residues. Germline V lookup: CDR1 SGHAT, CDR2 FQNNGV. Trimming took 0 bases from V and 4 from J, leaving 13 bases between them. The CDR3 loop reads CASSLDTARGYEQYF. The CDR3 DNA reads TGTGCCAGCAGCTTAGACACAGCAAGGGGTTACGAGCAGTACTTC.

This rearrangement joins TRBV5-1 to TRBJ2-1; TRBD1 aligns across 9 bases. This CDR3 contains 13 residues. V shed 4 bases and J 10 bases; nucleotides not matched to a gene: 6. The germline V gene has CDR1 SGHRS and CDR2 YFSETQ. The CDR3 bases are TGCGCCAGCAGCCACGACAGGGGGGGAGAGCAGTTCTTC. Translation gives CASSHDRGGEQFF. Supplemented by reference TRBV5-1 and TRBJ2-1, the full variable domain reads KAGVTQTPRYLIKTRGQQVTLSCSPISGHRSVSWYQQTPGQGLQFLFEYFSETQRNKGNFPGRFSGRQFSNSRSEMNVSTLELGDSALYLCASSHDRGGEQFFGPGTRLTVL.

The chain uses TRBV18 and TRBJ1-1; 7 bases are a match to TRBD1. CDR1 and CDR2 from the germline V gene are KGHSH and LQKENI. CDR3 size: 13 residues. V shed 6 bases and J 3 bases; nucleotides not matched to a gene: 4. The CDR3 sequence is CASSPTGDTEAFF. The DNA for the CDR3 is TGTGCCAGCTCGCCTACAGGGGACACTGAAGCTTTCTTT. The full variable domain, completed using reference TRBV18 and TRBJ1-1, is NAGVMQNPRHLVRRRGQEARLRCSPMKGHSHVYWYRQLPEEGLKFMVYLQKENIIDESGMPKERFSAEFPKEGPSILRIQQVVRGDSAAYFCASSPTGDTEAFFGQGTRLTVV.

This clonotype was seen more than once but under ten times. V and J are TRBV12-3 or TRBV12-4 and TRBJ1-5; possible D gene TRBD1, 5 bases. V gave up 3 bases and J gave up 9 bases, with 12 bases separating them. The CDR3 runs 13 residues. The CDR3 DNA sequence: TGTGCCAGCAGTTTGGGGGAACTACCGCCCCAGCATTTT. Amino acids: CASSLGELPPQHF.

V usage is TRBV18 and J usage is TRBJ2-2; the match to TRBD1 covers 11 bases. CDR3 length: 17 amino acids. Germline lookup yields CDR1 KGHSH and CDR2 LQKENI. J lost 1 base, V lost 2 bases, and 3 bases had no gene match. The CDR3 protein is CASSPGQGAGNTGELFF. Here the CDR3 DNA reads TGTGCCAGCTCACCAGGACAGGGGGCCGGGAACACCGGGGAGCTGTTTTTT.

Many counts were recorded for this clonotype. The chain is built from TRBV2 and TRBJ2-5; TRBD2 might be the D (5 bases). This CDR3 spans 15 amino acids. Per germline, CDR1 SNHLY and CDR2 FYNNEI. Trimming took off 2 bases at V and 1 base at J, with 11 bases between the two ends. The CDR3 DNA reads TGTGCCAGCAGTGAACGGGGTTTGAGCCAAGAGACCCAGTACTTC. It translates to CASSERGLSQETQYF.

CDR3 sequence (DNA): TGTGCCAGCAGCCGCGCAGGGTTAAGTACTGGAAACACCATATATTTT. It specifies CASSRAGLSTGNTIYF. The chain couples TRBV7-9 to TRBJ1-3; TRBD1 might be the D (5 bases). The CDR3 length is 16 residues. V gave up 5 bases and J gave up 2 bases, with 16 bases separating them. The germline CDR1 and CDR2 sequences are SEHNR and FQNEAQ (reference sequence).

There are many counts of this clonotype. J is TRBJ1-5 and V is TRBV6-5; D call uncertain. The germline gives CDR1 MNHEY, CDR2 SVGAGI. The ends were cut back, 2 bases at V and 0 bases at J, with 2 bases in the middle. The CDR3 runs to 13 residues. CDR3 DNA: TGTGCCAGCAGTTACGATAGCAATCAGCCCCAGCATTTT. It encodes CASSYDSNQPQHF.

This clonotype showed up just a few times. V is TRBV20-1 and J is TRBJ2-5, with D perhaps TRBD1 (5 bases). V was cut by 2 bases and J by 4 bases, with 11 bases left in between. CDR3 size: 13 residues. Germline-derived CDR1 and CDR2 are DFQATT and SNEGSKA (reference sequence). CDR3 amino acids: CSARPDSLETQYF. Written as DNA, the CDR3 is TGCAGTGCTAGACCCGACAGCCTAGAGACCCAGTACTTC.